Each of the 9 T cell receptor beta chains below was sequenced from the same sample in a study of T-cell memory formation after mild COVID-19. TCRdb analysed the 5' RACE reads with MiXCR anew, one entry per CDR3 protein. The data show 30,000 to 45,000 distinct CDR3 sequences, over 10% seen once. Input material: PBMCs or a T cell subset sorted from them (not recorded which). These receptors all come from a man aged 18 to 29 who had mild COVID-19 (a few samples of this study predate the infection). Cell type and time point are not known.

This clonotype was observed a handful of times. This rearrangement joins TRBV5-6 to TRBJ1-1; D is ambiguous. The germline V and J ends were trimmed by 0 bases and 2 bases, with 14 bases remaining between them. Germline CDR1 SGHDT, CDR2 YYEEEE. The CDR3 runs 16 residues. The CDR3 DNA sequence: TGTGCCAGCAGCTTGGAAGCAGGCTACGTTAACACTGAAGCTTTCTTT. Amino acid sequence: CASSLEAGYVNTEAFF.

This clonotype appeared many times. Relative to the germline gene, one junction end is altered; a read error may explain this. The rearrangement joins TRBV4-3 to TRBJ2-2; 11 bases align to TRBD2. CDR1 is LGHNA and CDR2 is YSLEER in the germline V gene. CDR3 length equals 20 residues. As DNA, the CDR3 is TGCTCCAGCAGCCAAGAGGCGGCGCTAGCGGGGGGAATGAACACCGGGGAGCTGTTTTTT. As protein: CSSSQEAALAGGMNTGELFF.

This clonotype was counted ten times or more. The chain is built from TRBV6-5 and TRBJ2-3, with TRBD1 as a possible D gene (6 bases). V lost 6 bases and J lost 0, with 7 bases in between. The CDR3 consists of 13 residues. CDR1 is MNHEY, CDR2 SVGAGI, per germline. CDR3 in DNA: TGTGCCAGCAGGGGACACAGCACAGATACGCAGTATTTT. Translation: CASRGHSTDTQYF.

This clonotype was counted a few times. The gene calls are TRBV24-1 and TRBJ1-5; D gene unclear. V dropped 6 bases and J dropped 4 bases, with 9 bases sitting between them. This CDR3 is built from 13 residues. The germline CDR1 and CDR2 sequences are KGHDR and SFDVKD. CDR3 residues: CATSPGWNQPQHF. The CDR3 nucleotides are TGTGCCACCAGTCCAGGTTGGAATCAGCCCCAGCATTTT.

CDR3 DNA sequence: TGTGCCAGCAGCAAACACCGACAGGGTGAAGCTTTCTTT. Amino acids: CASSKHRQGEAFF. This rearrangement joins TRBV7-2 to TRBJ1-1; TRBD1 aligns across 7 bases. Germline CDR1 and CDR2: SGHTA and FQGNSA. This CDR3 has 13 residues. V lost 5 bases to trimming and J lost 7 bases; unmatched junction nucleotides: 7.

The chain has TRBV14 and TRBJ1-5; unclear D gene. Germline V gene lookup returns CDR1 SGHDN and CDR2 FVKESK. CDR3 length: 12 amino acids. Between the trimmed V and J ends, which lost 4 bases and 6 bases, there was a span of 7 bases. The CDR3 DNA follows: TGTGCCAGCAGCCCGAGGCGTCAGCCCCAGCATTTT. This codes for CASSPRRQPQHF. Full variable domain (outside the CDR3, taken from reference TRBV14 and TRBJ1-5): EAGVTQFPSHSVIEKGQTVTLRCDPISGHDNLYWYRRVMGKEIKFLLHFVKESKQDESGMPNNRFLAERTGGTYSTLKVQPAELEDSGVYFCASSPRRQPQHFGDGTRLSIL.

The table lists this clonotype with many counts. The chain joins TRBV20-1 to TRBJ2-3, with D perhaps TRBD1 or TRBD2 (6 bases each). This CDR3 comprises 15 residues. Germline CDR1 DFQATT, CDR2 SNEGSKA (reference sequence). Trimming removed 7 bases at V and 4 bases at J, with 21 bases between. The CDR3 nucleotides are TGCAGTGGGCTAATGTGGGGGGCCGAACCAGATACGCAGTATTTT. Its protein product is CSGLMWGAEPDTQYF.

The chain uses TRBV4-3 and TRBJ2-1, with 11 bases that match TRBD2. CDR3 length equals 15 residues. Germline V gene sequence: CDR1 LGHNA, CDR2 YSLEER. V lost 5 bases and J lost 4; bases outside the gene matches: 4. CDR3: CASSFTSGGYNEQFF. In DNA, the CDR3 is TGCGCCAGCAGCTTCACTAGCGGGGGTTACAATGAGCAGTTCTTC.

This clonotype was detected many times. The CDR3 loop reads CASSSPAVREPQHF. CDR3 coding DNA: TGTGCCAGCAGTTCACCGGCAGTACGAGAGCCCCAGCATTTT. This chain links TRBV28 with TRBJ1-5; D is unclear. The germline gives CDR1 MDHEN, CDR2 SYDVKM. V dropped 4 bases and J dropped 8 bases, with 15 bases sitting between them. This CDR3 is built from 14 residues.